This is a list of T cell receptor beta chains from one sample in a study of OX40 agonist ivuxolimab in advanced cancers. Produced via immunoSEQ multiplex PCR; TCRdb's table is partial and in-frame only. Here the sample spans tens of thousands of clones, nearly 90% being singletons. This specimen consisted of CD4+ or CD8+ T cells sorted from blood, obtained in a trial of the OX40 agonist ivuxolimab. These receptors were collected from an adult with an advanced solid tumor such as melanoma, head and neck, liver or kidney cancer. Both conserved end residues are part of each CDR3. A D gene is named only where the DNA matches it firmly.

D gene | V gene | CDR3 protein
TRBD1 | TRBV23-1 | CASVSQGAAEAFF
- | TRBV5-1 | CASSFLQNTEAFF
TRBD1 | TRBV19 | CASSSWTGEDSPLHF
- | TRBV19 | CASTQPGRGTDTQYF
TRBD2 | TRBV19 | CASSRALLAGRYNEQFF
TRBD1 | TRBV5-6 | CASRATGGGEKLFF
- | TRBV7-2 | CASSLTRSADTQYF
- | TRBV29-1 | CSVQRGTDTQYF
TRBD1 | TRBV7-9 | CASTHGDRARDEQFF
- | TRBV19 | CASSIGTLGVPYQPQHF
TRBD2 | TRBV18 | CASSPLERGSYNEQFF
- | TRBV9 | CASSPGGSSGNTIYF
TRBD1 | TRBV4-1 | CASSRIGGTGLIETQYF
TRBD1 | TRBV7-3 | CASSLGTGQGTGELFF
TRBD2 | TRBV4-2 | CASSQDLFRASGDKETQYF
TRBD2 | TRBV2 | CASSGLAGGLAKNIQYF
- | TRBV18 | CASSPQGPPGNTIYF
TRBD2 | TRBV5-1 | CALRERESANTGELFF
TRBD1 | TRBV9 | CASSVLTGTGELFF
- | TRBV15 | CATSRDNNEKLFF
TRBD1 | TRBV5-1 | CASSPTTGDPTGELFF
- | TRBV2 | CASMAGINQPQHF
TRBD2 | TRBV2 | CASSETRTSGGETQYF
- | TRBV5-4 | CASSPQAGNNEKLFF
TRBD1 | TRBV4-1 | CASSQGRGQGGSPLHF
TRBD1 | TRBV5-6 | CASSGGAGGGYGYTF
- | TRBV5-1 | CASKRDPPDTQYF
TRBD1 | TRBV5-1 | CASSLGDRSNEKLFF
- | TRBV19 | CASSMGLPPGELFF
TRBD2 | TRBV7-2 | CASSSSGIETDTQYF
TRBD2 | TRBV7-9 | CASSLRLAVGADTQYF
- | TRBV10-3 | CAISERAAQETQYF
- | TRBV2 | CASTAARDSPLHF
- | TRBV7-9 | CASSLSRQPSYEQYF
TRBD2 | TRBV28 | CASTLGLGLVGTYEQYF
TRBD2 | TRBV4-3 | CASSQDGLAGGRRDIQYF
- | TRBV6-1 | CATQGVTEAFF
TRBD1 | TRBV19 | CATGDRGSGNTIYF
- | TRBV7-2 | CASSSRSSYEQYF
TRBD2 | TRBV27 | CASSLGLAGGLTQYF
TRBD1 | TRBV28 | CASSLEPGQGVWGYTF
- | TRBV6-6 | CASSPANYGYTF
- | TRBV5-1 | CASSLWNQRVNTEAFF
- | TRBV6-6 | CASRDAATNEKLFF
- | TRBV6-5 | CASSYSQVPRLNEQYF
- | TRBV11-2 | CASSLDRRYSGYTF
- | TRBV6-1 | CASSESPGYEQYF
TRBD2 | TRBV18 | CASSSLAGLETQYF
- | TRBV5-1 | CASSLAQAYGYTF